This entry features one TCR beta chain sequence. The antigen is undetermined. CDR1 and CDR2 (germline): SGHKS, YYEKEE (reference sequence). The CDR3 consists of 13 residues. Trimming took off 3 bases at V and 4 bases at J, with 9 bases between the two ends. The data stem from a study of OX40 agonist ivuxolimab in advanced cancers. Study summary: Clinicians treated patients with ivuxolimab, an agonistic anti-OX40 (CD134) antibody. Patients were dosed intravenously with ivuxolimab at 0.01 to 10 mg/kg every 2 weeks.

Study outcomes and limitations: Dose levels from 0.1 to 3.0 mg/kg saw CD4+ and CD8+ blood T cells expand clonally by week 6. Partial responders dosed at 0.1-3.0 mg/kg displayed clonal expansion ranking among the lowest.

Libraries were prepared by immunoSEQ multiplex PCR; TCRdb keeps only in-frame clonotypes and omits some of them. The sample records tens of thousands of clones, over 75% being singletons. This sequence was found in an adult with an advanced solid tumor such as melanoma, head and neck, liver or kidney cancer. The input for sequencing was CD4+ or CD8+ T cells sorted from blood, taken in a trial of the OX40 agonist ivuxolimab. The V and J genes are TRBV5-5 and TRBJ2-3; D may be TRBD1 (6 bases). Here the CDR3 reads CASSSGTPDTQYF. For the CDR3, the DNA is TGTGCCAGCAGCTCCGGGACACCAGATACGCAGTATTTT.